This TCR beta chain was found in a study of shared clonotypes between healthy human individuals. Generated by immunoSEQ multiplex PCR, the TCRdb table keeps only in-frame clones and is missing some. The sample contains about 450,000 clones, roughly three quarters of which appear only once. Germline V CDR1 and CDR2: MNHEY, SMNVEV (reference sequence). The CDR3 has 16 residues. Trimming shortened V by 0 bases and J by 1 base, and 10 bases separated the two germline ends. This TCR came from a woman aged 40 to 55 in good health. Some clones in this sample may be carry-over from other donors' samples. This chain links TRBV27 with TRBJ2-4; D remains unclear. Sequenced: PBMCs. CDR3 sequence: CASSLSWTLAKNIQYF. CDR3 nucleotides: TGTGCCAGCAGTTTATCGTGGACCTTGGCCAAAAACATTCAGTACTTC.